The T cell receptor (beta chain) under discussion was sequenced for a study of shared clonotypes between healthy human individuals. The CDR3 loop spans 12 amino acids. Germline CDR1 reads MDHEN; CDR2 reads SYDVKM. Trimming pared 2 bases from V and 10 bases from J, leaving 12 bases between. Sequencing was performed with immunoSEQ multiplex PCR; in TCRdb, only in-frame clones are kept and a portion is missing. The sample has about 1.5 million clones, approximately 98% seen once. The receptor was isolated from a man younger than 45 in good health. The chain joins TRBV28 to TRBJ2-7, with D possibly TRBD1 on 5 matching bases. The material sequenced was naive CD4+ T cells sorted from blood. Documented subset: CD45RA+ positively selected. The CDR3 spells CASSLILGVQYF. Written as DNA, the CDR3 is TGTGCCAGCAGTTTAATCCTAGGGGTTCAGTACTTC.